Listed below are T cell receptor beta chains from one sample, sequenced in a study of cytomegalovirus exposure and HLA in healthy donors. Assay: immunoSEQ multiplex PCR; the TCRdb copy retains only in-frame clones and omits some. The data contain fewer than 300,000 clones, 70% to 90% of them singletons. Specimen: PBMCs. The receptors here all came from a woman aged 18-29 years in good health and CMV-seronegative. Both conserved end residues are part of each CDR3. Fields, in order: clone size, J gene, V gene, D gene, CDR3 DNA, CDR3 protein. D genes are given only for firm matches. Size tells how often a clone was seen (once, few, many) or the class of an expanded clone, and some rows leave it out.

clone_size: -; j_call: TRBJ2-1; v_call: TRBV27; d_call: TRBD2; cdr3_nt: TGTGCCAGCAGTTTTAGGCGGACTAGCGGGAGGTACTACAATGAGCAGTTCTTC; cdr3_aa: CASSFRRTSGRYYNEQFF
clone_size: -; j_call: TRBJ2-4; v_call: TRBV11-2; d_call: -; cdr3_nt: TGTGCCAGCAGCTCCACGCGGGTTCAGAGGATAGCCAAAAACATTCAGTACTTC; cdr3_aa: CASSSTRVQRIAKNIQYF
clone_size: -; j_call: TRBJ2-7; v_call: TRBV5-4; d_call: TRBD2; cdr3_nt: TGTGCCAGCGCCAGTCCGGGAGGGCCGGGAGAGCAGTACTTC; cdr3_aa: CASASPGGPGEQYF
clone_size: -; j_call: TRBJ2-7; v_call: TRBV7-2; d_call: -; cdr3_nt: TGTGCCAGCAGCTTAGTGGGGGCGCTGACTCCCTACGAGCAGTACTTC; cdr3_aa: CASSLVGALTPYEQYF
clone_size: -; j_call: TRBJ2-7; v_call: TRBV7-2; d_call: -; cdr3_nt: TGTGCCAGCAGCTTACTCCGGGTCTACGAGCAGTACTTC; cdr3_aa: CASSLLRVYEQYF
clone_size: -; j_call: TRBJ1-6; v_call: TRBV27; d_call: -; cdr3_nt: TGTGCCAGCAAGGTGACTACCGTTTATAATTCACCCCTCCACTTT; cdr3_aa: CASKVTTVYNSPLHF
clone_size: -; j_call: TRBJ1-2; v_call: TRBV27; d_call: TRBD1; cdr3_nt: TGTGCCAGCAGTGGCAACAGGGGGGAGAATGGCTACACCTTC; cdr3_aa: CASSGNRGENGYTF
clone_size: -; j_call: TRBJ2-7; v_call: TRBV5-6; d_call: -; cdr3_nt: TGTGCCAGCAGCGTCGACAGGTTCTTCGAGCAGTACTTC; cdr3_aa: CASSVDRFFEQYF
clone_size: -; j_call: TRBJ2-3; v_call: TRBV30; d_call: TRBD2; cdr3_nt: TGTGCCTGGAGTGGGACTAGCGGGAGCACAGATACGCAGTATTTT; cdr3_aa: CAWSGTSGSTDTQYF
clone_size: once; j_call: TRBJ1-1; v_call: TRBV5-1; d_call: -; cdr3_nt: TGCGCCAGCAGCCCGGCCGGGGGGGCCGAAGCTTTCTTT; cdr3_aa: CASSPAGGAEAFF
clone_size: once; j_call: TRBJ1-5; v_call: TRBV28; d_call: -; cdr3_nt: TGTGCCAGCAGTTTTTACAGGGGCAATCAGCCCCAGCATTTT; cdr3_aa: CASSFYRGNQPQHF
clone_size: -; j_call: TRBJ2-1; v_call: TRBV9; d_call: TRBD2; cdr3_nt: TGTGCCAGCAGCGTCGGAGGGACTACCAATGAGCAGTTCTTC; cdr3_aa: CASSVGGTTNEQFF
clone_size: -; j_call: TRBJ1-4; v_call: TRBV6-5; d_call: -; cdr3_nt: TGTGCCAGCAGTTACTCTGGCCAGGAGGGTGAAAAACTGTTTTTT; cdr3_aa: CASSYSGQEGEKLFF
clone_size: -; j_call: TRBJ1-2; v_call: TRBV28; d_call: TRBD1; cdr3_nt: TGTGCCAGCAGTTTAAAACGGACAGGGTTAGGTGGCTACACCTTC; cdr3_aa: CASSLKRTGLGGYTF
clone_size: -; j_call: TRBJ2-7; v_call: TRBV9; d_call: -; cdr3_nt: TGTGCCAGCAGCGTAGGTAACAGAGACTACGAGCAGTACTTC; cdr3_aa: CASSVGNRDYEQYF
clone_size: once; j_call: TRBJ2-7; v_call: TRBV10-3; d_call: TRBD2; cdr3_nt: TGTGCCATCACGGCGGGAGACTTTTACGAGCAGTACTTC; cdr3_aa: CAITAGDFYEQYF
clone_size: -; j_call: TRBJ2-5; v_call: TRBV4-3; d_call: TRBD2; cdr3_nt: TGCGCCAGCAGCCAAGATCAGCGGGAGAAAGAGACCCAGTACTTC; cdr3_aa: CASSQDQREKETQYF
clone_size: -; j_call: TRBJ1-4; v_call: TRBV27; d_call: -; cdr3_nt: TGTGCCAGCAGTTTCACAGGATATCCGGCAACTAATGAAAAACTGTTTTTT; cdr3_aa: CASSFTGYPATNEKLFF
clone_size: -; j_call: TRBJ2-5; v_call: TRBV13; d_call: TRBD2; cdr3_nt: TGTGCCAGCAGCTCCCGTAATAGCGGGAGGGCCGGAGAGACCCAGTACTTC; cdr3_aa: CASSSRNSGRAGETQYF
clone_size: once; j_call: TRBJ1-2; v_call: TRBV6-4; d_call: -; cdr3_nt: TGTGCCAGCAGTCCCGGGATGGACGGCCCGTATGGCTACACCTTC; cdr3_aa: CASSPGMDGPYGYTF
clone_size: -; j_call: TRBJ2-5; v_call: TRBV5-6; d_call: -; cdr3_nt: TGTGCCAGCAGCCCCCGACTAGTGGAGACCCAGTACTTC; cdr3_aa: CASSPRLVETQYF
clone_size: -; j_call: TRBJ2-2; v_call: TRBV2; d_call: -; cdr3_nt: TGTGCCAGCAGTCATAGGGGACTTTCGAACACCGGGGAGCTGTTTTTT; cdr3_aa: CASSHRGLSNTGELFF
clone_size: -; j_call: TRBJ2-7; v_call: TRBV27; d_call: TRBD1; cdr3_nt: TGTGCCAGCAGTTTATACAGGGGCAGCCACGAGCAGTACTTC; cdr3_aa: CASSLYRGSHEQYF
clone_size: -; j_call: TRBJ1-1; v_call: TRBV30; d_call: -; cdr3_nt: TGTGCCTGGAGTCGGGGGGGGAACACTGAAGCTTTCTTT; cdr3_aa: CAWSRGGNTEAFF
clone_size: -; j_call: TRBJ2-3; v_call: TRBV4-1; d_call: -; cdr3_nt: TGCGCCAGCAGCCAAGCCTCGGGTTGGAGCACAGATACGCAGTATTTT; cdr3_aa: CASSQASGWSTDTQYF
clone_size: -; j_call: TRBJ1-5; v_call: TRBV30; d_call: -; cdr3_nt: TGTGCCTGGAGTGTTCAAGGCTGGAGGCTGGATCAGCCCCAGCATTTT; cdr3_aa: CAWSVQGWRLDQPQHF
clone_size: -; j_call: TRBJ2-3; v_call: TRBV28; d_call: TRBD2; cdr3_nt: TGTGCCACCAGGACTAGCCCCCTAGATACGCAGTATTTT; cdr3_aa: CATRTSPLDTQYF
clone_size: -; j_call: TRBJ2-1; v_call: TRBV27; d_call: TRBD1; cdr3_nt: TGTGCCAGCAGTTTACAGGGGGCCTTGGAGCAGTTCTTC; cdr3_aa: CASSLQGALEQFF
clone_size: -; j_call: TRBJ2-7; v_call: TRBV7-8; d_call: -; cdr3_nt: TGTGCCAGCAGCTGGGGAGGGGGGCACCCCTACGAGCAGTACTTC; cdr3_aa: CASSWGGGHPYEQYF
clone_size: -; j_call: TRBJ1-2; v_call: TRBV28; d_call: -; cdr3_nt: TGTGCCAGCAGTTTCCCAGACACCTTC; cdr3_aa: CASSFPDTF
clone_size: few; j_call: TRBJ1-2; v_call: TRBV28; d_call: -; cdr3_nt: TGTGCCAGCAGTTTTCAGGGCAGGGACTATGGCTACACCTTC; cdr3_aa: CASSFQGRDYGYTF
clone_size: -; j_call: TRBJ1-3; v_call: TRBV19; d_call: -; cdr3_nt: TGTGCCAGTAGTATCCCCCCCCCGGGAAACACCATATATTTT; cdr3_aa: CASSIPPPGNTIYF
clone_size: -; j_call: TRBJ1-2; v_call: TRBV28; d_call: TRBD1; cdr3_nt: TGTGCCAGCAGAGACAGGGCCGTATTAAGGTATGGCTACACCTTC; cdr3_aa: CASRDRAVLRYGYTF
clone_size: -; j_call: TRBJ2-3; v_call: TRBV5-1; d_call: -; cdr3_nt: TGCGCCAGCAGCTTGAGGTTGAGCGCCCTTGCCACAGATACGCAGTATTTT; cdr3_aa: CASSLRLSALATDTQYF
clone_size: few; j_call: TRBJ2-1; v_call: TRBV18; d_call: TRBD2; cdr3_nt: TGTGCCAGCTCACCACGGAAGACTAGCGGGAGGAGGCTCGGCAATGAGCAGTTCTTC; cdr3_aa: CASSPRKTSGRRLGNEQFF
clone_size: -; j_call: TRBJ2-7; v_call: TRBV5-4; d_call: TRBD2; cdr3_nt: TGTGCCAGCAGCTCTCCGGGACTAGCGGGGCCGGTGTCCTACGAGCAGTACTTC; cdr3_aa: CASSSPGLAGPVSYEQYF
clone_size: -; j_call: TRBJ1-2; v_call: TRBV9; d_call: -; cdr3_nt: TGTGCCAGCACCCCGGGGGGGACACCCAACTTGGGCTATGGCTACACCTTC; cdr3_aa: CASTPGGTPNLGYGYTF
clone_size: -; j_call: TRBJ2-7; v_call: TRBV21-1; d_call: -; cdr3_nt: TGTGCCAGCCCCCGCGGTCGGACAGGGGAATACGAGCAGTACTTC; cdr3_aa: CASPRGRTGEYEQYF
clone_size: -; j_call: TRBJ1-2; v_call: TRBV7-8; d_call: -; cdr3_nt: TGTGCCAGCAGCTTAGAGACAGTCTATGGAGGCTACACCTTC; cdr3_aa: CASSLETVYGGYTF
clone_size: -; j_call: TRBJ1-6; v_call: TRBV28; d_call: TRBD1; cdr3_nt: TGTGCCGGACAGGGGCGTAATTCACCCCTCCACTTT; cdr3_aa: CAGQGRNSPLHF
clone_size: -; j_call: TRBJ2-1; v_call: TRBV30; d_call: -; cdr3_nt: TGTGCCTGGAGTGTGGTTAGAGCTGAGCAGTTCTTC; cdr3_aa: CAWSVVRAEQFF
clone_size: -; j_call: TRBJ1-1; v_call: TRBV29-1; d_call: -; cdr3_nt: TGCAGCGTTGAAATGAGGGCAGGGACTACTGAAGCTTTCTTT; cdr3_aa: CSVEMRAGTTEAFF
clone_size: many; j_call: TRBJ2-7; v_call: TRBV18; d_call: -; cdr3_nt: TGTGCCAGCTCACCCGATGGGGGGAGGTACGAGCAGTACTTC; cdr3_aa: CASSPDGGRYEQYF
clone_size: -; j_call: TRBJ2-7; v_call: TRBV29-1; d_call: TRBD1; cdr3_nt: TGCAGCGTTGATCAGGGGGACAGGAGTGTCCACGAGCAGTACTTC; cdr3_aa: CSVDQGDRSVHEQYF